Many counts were recorded for the clone carrying this TCR beta chain. CDR3 length: 14 residues. The V gene's germline CDR1 is MNHNS and CDR2 SASEGT. V lost 5 bases and J lost 1, with 11 bases in between. These data belong to a study of patients and donors after allogeneic stem cell transplantation. In TCRdb, the RT-PCR reads were re-called with MiXCR into one record per CDR3 protein. Of roughly 230,000 distinct CDR3 sequences in the sample, 13% to 15% were seen once. V and J are TRBV6-1 and TRBJ1-1; D is uncertain. Material: blood, either unsorted or a sorted T cell fraction (not recorded which). This sequence originates from a human donor who was either an allogeneic HSCT recipient or a stem cell or donor lymphocyte infusion donor (not recorded which). It is not recorded whose cells these are; they may come from a transplant donor. For the CDR3, the DNA is TGTGCCAGCAGTCGTCAAGGAAAGAACACTGAAGCTTTCTTT. It is translated as CASSRQGKNTEAFF.